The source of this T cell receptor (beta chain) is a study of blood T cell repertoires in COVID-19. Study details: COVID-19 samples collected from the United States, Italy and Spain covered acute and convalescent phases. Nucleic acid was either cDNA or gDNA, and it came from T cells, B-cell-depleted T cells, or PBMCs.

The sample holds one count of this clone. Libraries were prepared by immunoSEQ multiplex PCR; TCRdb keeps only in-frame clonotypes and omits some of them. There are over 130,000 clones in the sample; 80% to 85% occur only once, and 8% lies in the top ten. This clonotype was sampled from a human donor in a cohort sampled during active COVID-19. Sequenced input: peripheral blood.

CDR3 protein: CASSIPGTGGDQPQHF. CDR3 nucleotide sequence: TGTGCCAGCAGCATCCCCGGGACAGGGGGCGATCAGCCCCAGCATTTT. The chain combines TRBV5-5 with TRBJ1-5, with 12 bases lining up with TRBD1. The trim removed 4 bases at V and 5 bases at J, leaving 7 bases unmatched. This CDR3 contains 16 residues. Per the germline V gene, CDR1 is SGHKS and CDR2 is YYEKEE (reference sequence).